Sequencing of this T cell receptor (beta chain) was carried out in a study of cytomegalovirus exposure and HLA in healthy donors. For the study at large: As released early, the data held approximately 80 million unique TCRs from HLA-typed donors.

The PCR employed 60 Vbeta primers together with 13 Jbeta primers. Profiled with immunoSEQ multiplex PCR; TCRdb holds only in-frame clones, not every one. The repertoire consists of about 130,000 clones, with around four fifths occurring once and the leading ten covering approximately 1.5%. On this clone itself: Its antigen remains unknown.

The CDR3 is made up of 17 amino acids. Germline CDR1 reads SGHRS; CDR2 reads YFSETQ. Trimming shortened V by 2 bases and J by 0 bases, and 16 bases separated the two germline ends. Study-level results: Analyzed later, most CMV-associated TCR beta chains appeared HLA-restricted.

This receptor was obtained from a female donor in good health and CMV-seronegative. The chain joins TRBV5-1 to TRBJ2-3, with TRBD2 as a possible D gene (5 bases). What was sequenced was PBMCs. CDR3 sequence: CASSFGSGFSSTDTQYF. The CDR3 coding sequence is TGCGCCAGCAGCTTTGGAAGCGGTTTCTCTAGCACAGATACGCAGTATTTT.